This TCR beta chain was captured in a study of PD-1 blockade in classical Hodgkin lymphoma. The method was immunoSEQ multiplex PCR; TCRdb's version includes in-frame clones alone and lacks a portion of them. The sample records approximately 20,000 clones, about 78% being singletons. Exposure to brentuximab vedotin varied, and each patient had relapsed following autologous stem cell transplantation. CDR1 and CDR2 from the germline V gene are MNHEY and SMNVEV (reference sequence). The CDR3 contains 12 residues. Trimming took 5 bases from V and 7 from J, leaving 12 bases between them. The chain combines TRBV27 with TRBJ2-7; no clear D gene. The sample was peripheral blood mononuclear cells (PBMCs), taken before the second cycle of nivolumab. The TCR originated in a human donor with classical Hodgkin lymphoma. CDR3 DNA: TGTGCCAGCAGTCGCAACACGCGGGAGCAGTACTTC. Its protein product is CASSRNTREQYF.